The sequence of this T cell receptor (beta chain) was determined in a study of CD8 T cells in Susac syndrome. Study as a whole: Sequencing included Susac syndrome patients, roughly six of them with active disease and under 10 in remission.

A note on this clonotype: The antigen is undetermined.

Whole-study results and caveats: Clonal expansion was present among Susac CD8+ cells. This expansion reached its peak in TEMRA cells and in active patients.

The CDR3 has 12 amino acids. V lost 6 bases and J 6 bases, leaving 11 bases between the germline ends. Germline V lookup: CDR1 DFQATT, CDR2 SNEGSKA (reference sequence). Negative isolation was applied to CD8+ and CD4+ T cells, and FACS enrichment was applied to TEMRA cells. Random-hexamer reverse transcription was applied to about 0.5 to 1 ug RNA. TCRdb analysed the immunoSEQ multiplex PCR reads with MiXCR anew, one entry per CDR3 protein. The data hold approximately 190,000 distinct CDR3 sequences, with around 93% observed a single time. Source material: CD8+ T cells from PBMCs. This clonotype was obtained from a human donor with Susac syndrome. J is TRBJ2-2 and V is TRBV20-1, with D possibly matching TRBD1 (5 bases). The CDR3, as DNA: TGCAGTGCCCCACGGACACCCGGGGAGCTGTTTTTT. Translated, it gives CSAPRTPGELFF.